Each of the 28 T cell receptor beta chains below was sequenced from the same sample in a study of control samples from healthy donors and cancer patients. Repertoires were generated with immunoSEQ multiplex PCR, while TCRdb's copy carries only in-frame clones and drops some. This sample has 85,000 to 120,000 clones, with 90% to 95% found just once. The sequencing sample was made of blood. All receptors come from a woman aged 18-35 years in good health.

This clone was observed a single time. The chain carries TRBV11-3 and TRBJ2-1, with D possibly being TRBD2 (6 bases). The CDR3 is made up of 15 amino acids. Germline V CDR1 and CDR2: SGHNT, YENEEA. Trimming took off 3 bases at V and 5 bases at J, with 14 bases between the two ends. CDR3 protein: CASSFTGVLDNEQFF. CDR3 in DNA: TGTGCCAGCAGCTTTACGGGAGTGCTCGACAATGAGCAGTTCTTC.

The gene calls are TRBV25-1 and TRBJ1-1, with D hard to call. The CDR3 loop spans 13 amino acids. Per germline, CDR1 MGHDK and CDR2 SYGVNS. The V and J ends lost 1 base and 5 bases respectively, with 8 bases between them. In DNA form, the CDR3 reads TGTGCCAGCAGTGAATTCGGGTTTACTGAAGCTTTCTTT. Translating it yields CASSEFGFTEAFF.

The J gene is TRBJ2-5, the V gene TRBV19, with TRBD1 identical over 8 bases. J gave up 1 base and V 4 bases, and 2 bases lay outside the gene matches. CDR1 is LNHDA, CDR2 SQIVND, per germline (reference sequence). The CDR3 runs to 14 residues. The CDR3 nucleotides read TGTGCCAGTAGTAGCCAGGGGGCCCAAGAGACCCAGTACTTC. Its translation is CASSSQGAQETQYF.

The V and J genes are TRBV6-5 and TRBJ2-3; weak D call: TRBD2 (5 bases). Looked up from germline, CDR1 is MNHEY and CDR2 is SVGAGI. V dropped 0 bases and J dropped 3 bases, with 7 bases sitting between them. CDR3 length equals 14 residues. CDR3 coding DNA: TGTGCCAGCAGTTACTCGGAGGCGACAGATACGCAGTATTTT. This codes for CASSYSEATDTQYF.

The chain combines TRBV28 with TRBJ1-2; 10 bases are shared with TRBD1. Germline CDR1 MDHEN, CDR2 SYDVKM. The length of the CDR3 is 14 residues. The J segment lost 4 bases and the V segment lost 8 bases, leaving 7 bases of the junction unmatched. Written as DNA, the CDR3 is TGTGCCAGCTCCGGGACAGGGGTGTCCTATGGCTACACCTTC. It yields the protein CASSGTGVSYGYTF.

The chain employs TRBV4-2 and TRBJ1-5; 11 bases map to TRBD1. CDR3 length equals 16 residues. Looked up from germline, CDR1 is LGHNA and CDR2 is YNFKEQ. Trimming cost V 4 bases and J 6 bases; bases outside gene matches: 8. For the CDR3, the DNA is TGTGCCAGCAGCCGTTCTGGGACAGGGGGTTTTCAGCCCCAGCATTTT. This sequence encodes CASSRSGTGGFQPQHF.

V is TRBV28 and J is TRBJ1-5; the D is unclear. The CDR3 loop spans 15 amino acids. With 6 bases removed from V and 1 base from J, the gap between germline ends came to 13 bases. Germline lookup yields CDR1 MDHEN and CDR2 SYDVKM. The CDR3 loop is CASRTVWESNQPQHF. For the CDR3, the DNA is TGTGCCAGCAGGACCGTTTGGGAGAGCAATCAGCCCCAGCATTTT.

V gene TRBV28 combines with J gene TRBJ1-5; D unclear. With 0 bases removed from V and 2 bases from J, the gap between germline ends came to 14 bases. The CDR3 has 17 amino acids. The germline CDR1 and CDR2 sequences are MDHEN and SYDVKM. CDR3 bases: TGTGCCAGCAGTTTATGGGCGAGGGTTGTTGGCAATCAGCCCCAGCATTTT. Translated, it gives CASSLWARVVGNQPQHF.

The CDR3 protein is CASSPQVFEAFF. CDR3 bases: TGTGCCAGCAGCCCCCAGGTGTTTGAAGCTTTCTTT. This rearrangement joins TRBV7-2 to TRBJ1-1; D remains ambiguous. V was shortened by 5 bases and J by 7 bases, with 11 bases between the two germline ends. Germline loops: CDR1 SGHTA, CDR2 FQGNSA. The CDR3 loop spans 12 amino acids.

The chain employs TRBV7-6 and TRBJ2-7; 9 bases are shared with TRBD1. Per the germline V gene, CDR1 is SGHVS and CDR2 is FNYEAQ. The CDR3 has 15 residues. V dropped 1 base and J dropped 9; count of bases not matched to a gene: 10. The DNA of the CDR3 is TGTGCCAGCAGCTTAGTCGGGACAGGGCCGGAGGGGCAGTACTTC. Translated, it gives CASSLVGTGPEGQYF.

This chain connects TRBV27 to TRBJ1-5, with D perhaps TRBD1 (5 bases). The CDR3 is 16 residues long. Trimming left V 6 bases short and J 6 bases short, with 21 bases between. CDR1 and CDR2 from the germline V gene are MNHEY and SMNVEV (reference sequence). As DNA, the CDR3 is TGTGCCAGCAGGCCCCAGTGGGGCGCCCTCCCTCAGCCCCAGCATTTT. Amino acids: CASRPQWGALPQPQHF.

This sequence joins TRBV19 and TRBJ1-1; D perhaps matches TRBD1 (5 bases). Germline CDR1 LNHDA, CDR2 SQIVND (reference sequence). The CDR3 is made up of 13 amino acids. The V and J ends lost 5 bases and 6 bases respectively, with 13 bases between them. Here the CDR3 DNA reads TGTGCCAGTAGTCCTCAGGGAAAGGCTGAAGCTTTCTTT. Protein: CASSPQGKAEAFF.

This sequence joins TRBV6-5 and TRBJ2-1, with 12 nucleotides matching TRBD2. Germline V CDR1 and CDR2: MNHEY, SVGAGI. The CDR3 covers 14 residues. V dropped 5 bases and J dropped 9; count of bases not matched to a gene: 5. The CDR3: CASSSPGLAGEQFF. DNA of the CDR3: TGTGCCAGCAGTAGCCCGGGACTAGCGGGTGAGCAGTTCTTC.

As DNA, the CDR3 is TGTGCCAGCAGCTTATCAAACGTTGGCAGGATCAACTACGAGCAGTACTTC. It codes for CASSLSNVGRINYEQYF. The chain has TRBV5-6 and TRBJ2-7; D is unclear. The CDR3 runs 17 residues. V was shortened by 2 bases and J by 3 bases, with 21 bases between the two germline ends. CDR1 and CDR2 (germline): SGHDT, YYEEEE.

This clone was counted a single time. The gene calls are TRBV5-1 and TRBJ2-3; 8 nucleotides align to TRBD2. V lost 2 bases and J lost 0; bases outside the gene matches: 2. The germline V gene encodes CDR1 SGHRS and CDR2 YFSETQ. The CDR3 consists of 15 residues. For the CDR3, the DNA is TGCGCCAGCAGCTTCAGCGGGGGTAGCACAGATACGCAGTATTTT. Translation: CASSFSGGSTDTQYF.

This chain links TRBV13 with TRBJ1-1; tentative D call: TRBD1 (6 bases). Germline V gene sequence: CDR1 PRHDT, CDR2 FYEKMQ (reference sequence). V dropped 4 bases and J dropped 6 bases, with 15 bases sitting between them. The CDR3 spans 14 residues. CDR3 in amino acids: CASSSPTGRPEAFF. The CDR3 nucleotides are TGTGCCAGCAGCTCACCGACAGGCCGTCCTGAAGCTTTCTTT.

This chain links TRBV4-2 with TRBJ2-5; TRBD1 aligns across 12 bases. The CDR3 runs to 18 residues. V shed 1 base and J 5 bases; nucleotides not matched to a gene: 11. Germline lookup yields CDR1 LGHNA and CDR2 YNFKEQ. CDR3 residues: CASSQGDGTGGKRETQYF. The CDR3 nucleotides are TGTGCCAGCAGCCAAGGAGACGGGACAGGGGGCAAACGGGAGACCCAGTACTTC.

The chain joins TRBV6-4 to TRBJ1-1; TRBD1 aligns across 10 bases. CDR3 size: 14 residues. Germline trimming cut 6 bases from V and 4 bases from J; bases unmatched to any gene: 5. CDR1 is MRHNA and CDR2 is SNTAGT in the germline V gene. Here the CDR3 DNA reads TGTGCCAGCAGAATCGGGACAGGGGTCACTGAAGCTTTCTTT. It translates to CASRIGTGVTEAFF.

The V gene is TRBV4-3, the J gene TRBJ2-1; 9 bases are shared with TRBD2. Germline V gives CDR1 LGHNA, CDR2 YSLEER. Unmatched junction bases numbered 7, after V lost 3 bases and J lost 7 bases. This CDR3 has 15 residues. CDR3 amino acids: CASSHSGSGPNEQFF. The CDR3 DNA reads TGCGCCAGCAGCCATAGCGGGAGCGGACCGAATGAGCAGTTCTTC.

This rearrangement joins TRBV5-1 to TRBJ2-3; 7 bases fit TRBD2. The trim removed 0 bases at V and 2 bases at J, leaving 6 bases unmatched. CDR1 and CDR2 from the germline V gene are SGHRS and YFSETQ. The CDR3 totals 16 residues. CDR3 sequence (DNA): TGCGCCAGCAGCTTGGGCGCCGGGACTACCACAGATACGCAGTATTTT. It translates to CASSLGAGTTTDTQYF.

The CDR3 DNA is TGCAGCGTCCTCTCTATTGCGGGGACCCGGACGGACTACGAGCAGTACTTC. Translating it yields CSVLSIAGTRTDYEQYF. V gene TRBV29-1 combines with J gene TRBJ2-7, with D possibly TRBD2 on 6 matching bases. The germline gives CDR1 SQVTM, CDR2 ANQGSEA. This CDR3 has 17 residues. Deletions cut 6 bases from V and 3 bases from J, with 27 bases between.

For the CDR3, the DNA is TGTGCCAGCAGTGAAGGGACTGGGGCCAACGTCCTGACTTTC. Protein: CASSEGTGANVLTF. The rearrangement uses TRBV6-1 and TRBJ2-6, with D hard to call. This CDR3 has 14 amino acids. The V gene's germline CDR1 is MNHNS and CDR2 SASEGT. V was shortened by 1 base and J by 2 bases, with 3 bases between the two germline ends.

The V gene is TRBV6-6, the J gene TRBJ2-3; D remains unclear. CDR1 MNHNY and CDR2 SVGAGI come from the germline V gene (reference sequence). The CDR3 loop spans 12 amino acids. Between the trimmed V and J ends, which lost 1 base and 4 bases, there was a span of 3 bases. In DNA form, the CDR3 reads TGTGCCAGCAGTTACTTGGCAGATACGCAGTATTTT. Residues: CASSYLADTQYF.

This sequence joins TRBV10-1 and TRBJ2-5; 8 bases map to TRBD1. Trimming removed 9 bases from V and 1 base from J; junction bases left unmatched: 4. Germline V lookup: CDR1 WNHNN, CDR2 SYGVQD (reference sequence). The CDR3 loop spans 13 amino acids. CDR3 loop: CARRGQGQETQYF. In nucleotides, the CDR3 is TGCGCCAGAAGAGGACAGGGCCAAGAGACCCAGTACTTC.

The chain links TRBV10-1 to TRBJ2-2; D not certain. There are 13 residues in the CDR3. Germline CDR1 WNHNN, CDR2 SYGVQD (reference sequence). Trimming shortened V by 0 bases and J by 13 bases, and 12 bases separated the two germline ends. Here the CDR3 DNA reads TGCGCCAGCAGTGAGTCGAACCGCATGGGGCTGTTTTTT. Translated, it gives CASSESNRMGLFF.

V gene TRBV19 combines with J gene TRBJ1-2, with 7 bases lining up with TRBD1. The germline V gene has CDR1 LNHDA and CDR2 SQIVND (reference sequence). The CDR3 length is 15 residues. V lost 0 bases to trimming and J lost 6 bases; unmatched junction nucleotides: 7. In nucleotides, the CDR3 is TGTGCCAGTAGTATAGATCGGTGGGACAGAGATGGCTACACCTTC. Protein product: CASSIDRWDRDGYTF.

The V gene is TRBV24-1, the J gene TRBJ2-3, with D possibly being TRBD1 (5 bases). The ends were cut back, 5 bases at V and 0 bases at J, with 14 bases in the middle. Germline CDR1 is KGHDR and CDR2 is SFDVKD. The CDR3 loop spans 16 amino acids. For the CDR3, the DNA is TGTGCCACCAGTGTCCCTTCGACAGCCAGCACAGATACGCAGTATTTT. Its translation is CATSVPSTASTDTQYF.

This clone occurred a few times. The chain has TRBV5-5 and TRBJ1-3; the D is unclear. Germline assignment: CDR1 SGHKS and CDR2 YYEKEE (reference sequence). Trimming removed 0 bases at V and 0 bases at J, with 10 bases between. The CDR3 contains 16 residues. The chain's CDR3 is CASSLGAVTSGNTIYF. DNA for the CDR3: TGTGCCAGCAGCTTGGGGGCGGTGACCTCTGGAAACACCATATATTTT.